This TCR beta chain was observed in a study of blood T cells in healthy people across ages. Through a sample-barcoded 5' primer and a J-beta primer mix, a second PCR was run for roughly 7 to 12 cycles. MiXCR, applied by TCRdb to the 5' RACE reads, yields one record per CDR3 protein. This sample yields around 1.5 million distinct CDR3 sequences, of which roughly 59% are seen a single time; 6.5% to 8.5% belongs to the top ten. Trimming took off 8 bases at V and 3 bases at J, with 8 bases between the two ends. CDR3 length equals 12 residues. Germline values: CDR1 MNHEY, CDR2 SMNVEV (reference sequence).

The rearrangement joins TRBV27 to TRBJ1-3; weak D call: TRBD1 (6 bases). This receptor was identified in a man aged 18 to 35 in good health. Sequencing was performed on blood. CDR3 protein: CASRDNGNTIYF. Here the CDR3 DNA reads TGTGCCAGCCGGGACAATGGAAACACCATATATTTT.